These 10 T cell receptor beta chains originate from one sample sequenced in a study of T cell responses to AZD1222 COVID-19 vaccine. Measured with immunoSEQ multiplex PCR; TCRdb has only the in-frame clones, and not every one. This table has about 45,000 clones, about 90% appearing once. This specimen was peripheral blood, taken 28 days after the second AZD1222 dose. The receptors were sampled from an adult who received the AZD1222 COVID-19 vaccine.

This clone showed up just once. The chain uses TRBV30 and TRBJ1-2, with 8 bases fitting TRBD1. Germline V gives CDR1 GTSNPN, CDR2 SVGIG (reference sequence). This CDR3 is built from 14 residues. V shed 3 bases and J 4 bases; nucleotides not matched to a gene: 7. The DNA for the CDR3 is TGTGCCTGGAGCCCGGACAGGGAGATCTATGGCTACACCTTC. Residues: CAWSPDREIYGYTF.

This rearrangement joins TRBV11-3 to TRBJ2-7; D perhaps matches TRBD2 (6 bases). This CDR3 contains 15 residues. The germline CDR1 and CDR2 sequences are SGHNT and YENEEA. V lost 5 bases to trimming and J lost 7 bases, with 21 bases between them. CDR3 sequence: CASSLHPPGDGEQYF. The CDR3 nucleotides are TGTGCCAGCAGCCTACATCCGCCGGGGGACGGGGAGCAGTACTTC.

This clone was picked up a small number of times. The chain is built from TRBV7-2 and TRBJ2-7; D is ambiguous. The CDR3 covers 14 residues. Germline V CDR1 and CDR2: SGHTA, FQGNSA. V was pared by 6 bases and J by 3 bases, with 15 bases between. The CDR3 region has the DNA TGTGCCAGCAGTTCTGACTCGTCGGGCTACGAGCAGTACTTC. Translating it yields CASSSDSSGYEQYF.

The rearrangement links TRBV6-5 to TRBJ1-4; D is uncertain. Per the germline V gene, CDR1 is MNHEY and CDR2 is SVGAGI. The CDR3 has 12 residues. The DNA for the CDR3 is TGTGCAGCGGGTGCTCTAAGTGAAAAACTGTTTTTT. Translating it yields CAAGALSEKLFF.

In DNA, the CDR3 is TGTGCCAGCAGCCAAGTCAGGATCAACATTCAGTACTTC. Translation: CASSQVRINIQYF. The chain recombines TRBV14 with TRBJ2-4; D unresolved. Per germline, CDR1 SGHDN and CDR2 FVKESK. The CDR3 sequence is 13 residues long. Deletions cut 1 base from V and 7 bases from J, with 8 bases between.

The gene calls are TRBV10-1 and TRBJ2-3; D might be TRBD1 (6 bases). Germline V gives CDR1 WNHNN, CDR2 SYGVQD (reference sequence). V gave up 3 bases and J gave up 5 bases, with 9 bases separating them. This CDR3 is 13 amino acids long. The CDR3 spells CASSEGGVDTQYF. The CDR3 DNA reads TGCGCCAGCAGTGAAGGGGGAGTAGATACGCAGTATTTT.

This clone was seen just once. V is TRBV5-6 and J is TRBJ1-1, with 8 bases that match TRBD1. Germline trimming cut 0 bases from V and 5 bases from J; bases unmatched to any gene: 3. The CDR3 consists of 14 residues. Germline V lookup: CDR1 SGHDT, CDR2 YYEEEE. The CDR3 here is CASSLADRVTEAFF. CDR3 coding DNA: TGTGCCAGCAGCTTGGCGGACAGGGTAACTGAAGCTTTCTTT.

The V gene is TRBV6-5, the J gene TRBJ1-2; D ambiguous. V was pared by 2 bases and J by 4 bases, with 8 bases between. The CDR3 consists of 13 residues. Germline values: CDR1 MNHEY, CDR2 SVGAGI. CDR3 nucleotides: TGTGCCAGCAGTTACAGGACGTCCTATGGCTACACCTTC. Amino acid sequence: CASSYRTSYGYTF.

The CDR3 region is CASSLYQGTPRSTEAFF. In DNA, the CDR3 is TGTGCCAGCAGTTTATATCAGGGGACTCCCAGGTCCACTGAAGCTTTCTTT. The V gene is TRBV27, the J gene TRBJ1-1, with D perhaps TRBD1 (6 bases). Germline-derived CDR1 and CDR2 are MNHEY and SMNVEV (reference sequence). There are 17 residues in the CDR3. Trimming stripped 1 base from V and 4 bases from J, with 19 bases between.

The V and J genes are TRBV28 and TRBJ1-2, with 9 bases lining up with TRBD1. Germline CDR1 MDHEN, CDR2 SYDVKM. V was clipped by 6 bases and J by 7 bases; unmatched bases: 9. This CDR3 contains 14 residues. The CDR3 protein is CASRVLQGAGGYTF. The CDR3 region has the DNA TGTGCCAGCAGGGTTCTACAGGGGGCCGGTGGCTACACCTTC.